The clone carrying this TCR beta chain has a count of ten or more. Its cognate antigen is unknown. The entry originates in a study of response to subunit inactivated influenza vaccine. General study results and limits: T cells newly recruited by each seasonal influenza vaccination are few, the authors suggested.

TCRdb processed the RT-PCR reads anew with MiXCR; each CDR3 protein has one entry. The table lists 500,000 or so distinct CDR3 sequences, 15% to 20% of them singletons, with around 3% in the top ten. The germline V and J ends were trimmed by 2 bases and 1 base, with 7 bases remaining between them. The CDR3 totals 13 residues. The V gene's germline CDR1 is SGHKS and CDR2 YYEKEE (reference sequence). The TCR was taken from a man aged 50-75 years who received an inactivated influenza vaccine. Sequenced here: CD4+ T cells sorted from PBMCs, sampled around 2 years after vaccination. The chain is built from TRBV5-5 and TRBJ2-7; D gene ambiguous. The CDR3, as DNA: TGTGCCAGCAGCTTTCGGGCGTCCTACGAGCAGTACTTC. This codes for CASSFRASYEQYF.